This entry is about one T cell receptor beta chain. Its specificity is unknown. The data are from a study of T cells in localized non-small cell lung cancer. Study-wide findings and caveats: Among blood samples, higher T cell density accompanied longer overall survival. Adjacent uninvolved lung had the highest clonality, suggesting focused antigen responses. Median approximately 61 top-100 tumor clones were shared with paired adjacent lung. It remains possible that heterogeneity exists, since only one tumor region was sequenced.

Germline V lookup: CDR1 SNHLY, CDR2 FYNNEI. CDR3 length: 16 amino acids. V lost 5 bases, J lost 5 bases, and 7 bases stayed unmatched. Profiled with immunoSEQ multiplex PCR; TCRdb holds only in-frame clones, not every one. The sample holds fewer than 20,000 clones, around 89% seen once. The clonotype originates from a man between 35 and 75 years old with stage I lung adenocarcinoma. The sequences come from peripheral blood, collected before any cancer treatment. V gene TRBV2 combines with J gene TRBJ2-3, with 13 bases lining up with TRBD2. The CDR3 DNA reads TGTGCCAGCAGTCACACTAGCGGGGGGGCAAGAGATACGCAGTATTTT. Amino acids: CASSHTSGGARDTQYF.